The present TCR beta chain was sequenced within a study of blood T cell repertoires in COVID-19. Study overall: The study drew acute and convalescent COVID-19 samples from the United States, Italy and Spain.

In the original processing: Reference gene primers were amplified, and this amplification served to estimate nucleated cell counts. This table comes from immunoSEQ multiplex PCR, and its TCRdb copy is limited to in-frame clones, with some not included. V, J and clone size are taken as reported in that table, and D and trimming were inferred from the DNA itself. The table lists just over 300,000 clones, about nine tenths of them singletons, with around 4.6% in the top ten. Individuals drawn from around 25 US areas were roughly 18 to 100 years old. The CDR3 runs to 15 residues. Per germline, CDR1 MDHEN and CDR2 SYDVKM. The V and J ends lost 6 bases and 11 bases respectively, with 23 bases between them.

The clonotype was recovered from a man aged 25 to 45 who had recovered from COVID-19. Sequenced: PBMCs or T cells enriched from blood (not recorded which). The J gene is TRBJ1-5, the V gene TRBV28, with D perhaps matching TRBD1 (6 bases). DNA of the CDR3: TGTGCCAGCAGCCCGCCGCTGGACAGCATTCCCTCCCAGCATTTT. Translating it yields CASSPPLDSIPSQHF.